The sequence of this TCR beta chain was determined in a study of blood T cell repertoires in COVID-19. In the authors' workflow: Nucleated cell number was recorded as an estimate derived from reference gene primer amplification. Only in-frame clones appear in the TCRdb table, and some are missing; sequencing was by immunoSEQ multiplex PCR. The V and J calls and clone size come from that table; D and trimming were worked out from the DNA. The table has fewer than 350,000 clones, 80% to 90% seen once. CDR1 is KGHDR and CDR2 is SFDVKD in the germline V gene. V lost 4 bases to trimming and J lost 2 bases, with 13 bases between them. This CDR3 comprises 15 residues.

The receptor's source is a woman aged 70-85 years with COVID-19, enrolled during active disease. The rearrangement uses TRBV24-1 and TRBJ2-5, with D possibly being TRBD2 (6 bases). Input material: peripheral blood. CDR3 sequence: CATSDLFAGQETQYF. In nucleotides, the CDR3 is TGTGCCACCAGTGACCTATTTGCGGGGCAAGAGACCCAGTACTTC.